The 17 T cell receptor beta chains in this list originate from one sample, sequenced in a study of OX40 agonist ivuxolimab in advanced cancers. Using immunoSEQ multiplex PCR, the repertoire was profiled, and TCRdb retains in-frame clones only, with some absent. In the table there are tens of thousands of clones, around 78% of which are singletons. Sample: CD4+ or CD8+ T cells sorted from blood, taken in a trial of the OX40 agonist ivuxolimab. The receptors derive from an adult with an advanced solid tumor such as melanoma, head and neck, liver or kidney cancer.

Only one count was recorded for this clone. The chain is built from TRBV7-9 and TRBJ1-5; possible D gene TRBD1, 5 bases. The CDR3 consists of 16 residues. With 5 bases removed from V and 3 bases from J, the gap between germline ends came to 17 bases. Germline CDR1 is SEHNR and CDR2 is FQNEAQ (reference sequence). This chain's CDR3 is CASSPGGGGDNQPQHF. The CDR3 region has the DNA TGTGCCAGCAGCCCTGGAGGCGGGGGGGACAATCAGCCCCAGCATTTT. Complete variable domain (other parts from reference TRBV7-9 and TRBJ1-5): DTGVSQNPRHKITKRGQNVTFRCDPISEHNRLYWYRQTLGQGPEFLTYFQNEAQLEKSRLLSDRFSAERPKGSFSTLEIQRTEQGDSAMYLCASSPGGGGDNQPQHFGDGTRLSIL.

The CDR3 is CASNSDSLSTEAFF. The CDR3 region has the DNA TGCGCCAGCAACTCCGACAGCCTTAGCACTGAAGCTTTCTTT. This chain links TRBV5-1 with TRBJ1-1, with D tentatively TRBD1 (5 bases). CDR3 length equals 14 residues. Germline-derived CDR1 and CDR2 are SGHRS and YFSETQ. Trimming left V 6 bases short and J 4 bases short, with 16 bases between. Combining the CDR3 with reference TRBV5-1 and TRBJ1-1 gives the whole variable domain KAGVTQTPRYLIKTRGQQVTLSCSPISGHRSVSWYQQTPGQGLQFLFEYFSETQRNKGNFPGRFSGRQFSNSRSEMNVSTLELGDSALYLCASNSDSLSTEAFFGQGTRLTVV.

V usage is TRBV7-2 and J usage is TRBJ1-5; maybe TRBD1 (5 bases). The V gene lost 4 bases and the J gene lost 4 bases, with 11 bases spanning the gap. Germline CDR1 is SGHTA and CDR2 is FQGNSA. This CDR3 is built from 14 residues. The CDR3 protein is CASSSSNRNQPQHF. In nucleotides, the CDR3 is TGTGCCAGCAGCTCCTCAAACAGGAATCAGCCCCAGCATTTT.

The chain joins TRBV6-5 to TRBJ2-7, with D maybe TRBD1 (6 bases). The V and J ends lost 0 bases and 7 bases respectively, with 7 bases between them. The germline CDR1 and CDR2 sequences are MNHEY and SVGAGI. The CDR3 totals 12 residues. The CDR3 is CASSYSGTEQYF. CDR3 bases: TGTGCCAGCAGTTACTCGGGGACAGAGCAGTACTTC.

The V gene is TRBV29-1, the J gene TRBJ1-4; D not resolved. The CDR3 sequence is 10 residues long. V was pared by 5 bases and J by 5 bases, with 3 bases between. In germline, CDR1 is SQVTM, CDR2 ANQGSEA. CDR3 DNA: TGCAGCGTTCTGAATGAAAAACTGTTTTTT. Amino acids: CSVLNEKLFF.

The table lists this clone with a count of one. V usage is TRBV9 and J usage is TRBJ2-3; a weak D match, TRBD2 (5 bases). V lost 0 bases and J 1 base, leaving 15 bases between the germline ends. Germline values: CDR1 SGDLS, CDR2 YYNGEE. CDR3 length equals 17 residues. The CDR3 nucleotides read TGTGCCAGCAGCGTAGCTACGGGGAATAGCGGCACAGATACGCAGTATTTT. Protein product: CASSVATGNSGTDTQYF.

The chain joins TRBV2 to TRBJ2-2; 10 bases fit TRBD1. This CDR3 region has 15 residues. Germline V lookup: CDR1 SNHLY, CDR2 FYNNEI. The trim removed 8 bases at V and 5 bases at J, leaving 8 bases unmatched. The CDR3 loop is CASEPDRGLTGELFF. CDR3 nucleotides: TGTGCCAGCGAACCAGACAGGGGGCTAACCGGGGAGCTGTTTTTT.

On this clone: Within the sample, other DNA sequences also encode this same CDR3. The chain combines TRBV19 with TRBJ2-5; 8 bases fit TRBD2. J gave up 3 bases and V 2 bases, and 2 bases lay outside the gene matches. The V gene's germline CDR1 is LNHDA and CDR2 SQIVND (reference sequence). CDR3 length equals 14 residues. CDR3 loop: CASSIRAGEETQYF. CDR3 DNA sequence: TGTGCCAGTAGTATAAGAGCGGGAGAAGAGACCCAGTACTTC.

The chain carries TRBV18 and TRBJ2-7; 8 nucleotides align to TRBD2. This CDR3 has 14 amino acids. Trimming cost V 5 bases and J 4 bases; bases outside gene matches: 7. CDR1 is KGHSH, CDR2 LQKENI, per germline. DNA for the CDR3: TGTGCCAGCTCAGCAAGCGGGGGAAGATACGAGCAGTACTTC. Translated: CASSASGGRYEQYF.

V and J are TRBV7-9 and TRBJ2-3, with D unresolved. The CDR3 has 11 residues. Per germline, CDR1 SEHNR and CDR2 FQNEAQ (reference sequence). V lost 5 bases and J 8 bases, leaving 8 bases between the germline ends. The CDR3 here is CASSTIGTQYF. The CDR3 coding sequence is TGTGCCAGCAGCACGATTGGTACGCAGTATTTT.

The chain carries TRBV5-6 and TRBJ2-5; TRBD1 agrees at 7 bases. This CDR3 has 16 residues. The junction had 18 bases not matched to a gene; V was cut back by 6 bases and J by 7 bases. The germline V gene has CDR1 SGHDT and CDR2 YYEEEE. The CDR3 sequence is CASTTSGTAPWGTQYF. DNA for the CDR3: TGTGCCAGCACCACCTCAGGGACAGCCCCCTGGGGGACCCAGTACTTC.

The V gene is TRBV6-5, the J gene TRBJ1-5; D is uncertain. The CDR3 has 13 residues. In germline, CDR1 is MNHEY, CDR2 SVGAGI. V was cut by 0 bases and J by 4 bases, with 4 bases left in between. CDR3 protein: CASSYSTNQPQHF. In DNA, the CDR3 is TGTGCCAGCAGTTACTCAACAAATCAGCCCCAGCATTTT.

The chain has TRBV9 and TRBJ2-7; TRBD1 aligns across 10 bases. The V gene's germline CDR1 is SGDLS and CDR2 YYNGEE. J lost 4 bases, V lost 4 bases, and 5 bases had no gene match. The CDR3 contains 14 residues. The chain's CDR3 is CASSFRDRGYEQYF. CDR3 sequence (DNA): TGTGCCAGCAGCTTCCGGGACAGGGGATACGAGCAGTACTTC.

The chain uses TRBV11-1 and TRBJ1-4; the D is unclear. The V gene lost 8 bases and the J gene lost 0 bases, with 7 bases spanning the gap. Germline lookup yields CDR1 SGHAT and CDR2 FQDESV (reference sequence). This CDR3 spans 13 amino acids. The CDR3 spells CASPGPTNEKLFF. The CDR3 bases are TGTGCCAGCCCCGGACCAACTAATGAAAAACTGTTTTTT.

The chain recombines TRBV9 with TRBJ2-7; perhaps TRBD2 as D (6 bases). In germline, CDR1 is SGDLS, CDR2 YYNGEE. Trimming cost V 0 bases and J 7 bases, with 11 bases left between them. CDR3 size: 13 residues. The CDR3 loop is CASSVETSREQYF. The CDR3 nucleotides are TGTGCCAGCAGCGTAGAGACTAGTAGGGAGCAGTACTTC.

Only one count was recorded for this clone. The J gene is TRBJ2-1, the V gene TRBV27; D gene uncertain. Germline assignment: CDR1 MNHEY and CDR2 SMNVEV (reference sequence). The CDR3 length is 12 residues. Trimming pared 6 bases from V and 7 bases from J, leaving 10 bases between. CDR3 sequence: CASRSQGNEQFF. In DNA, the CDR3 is TGTGCCAGCAGGAGCCAAGGGAATGAGCAGTTCTTC.

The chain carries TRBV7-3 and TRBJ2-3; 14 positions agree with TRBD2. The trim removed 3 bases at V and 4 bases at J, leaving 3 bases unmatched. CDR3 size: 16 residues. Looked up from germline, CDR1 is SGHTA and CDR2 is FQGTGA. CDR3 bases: TGTGCCAGCAGCTTTGGACTAGCGGGGGGACCAGATACGCAGTATTTT. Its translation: CASSFGLAGGPDTQYF. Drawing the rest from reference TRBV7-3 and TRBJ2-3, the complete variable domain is GAGVSQTPSNKVTEKGKYVELRCDPISGHTALYWYRQSLGQGPEFLIYFQGTGAADDSGLPNDRFFAVRPEGSVSTLKIQRTERGDSAVYLCASSFGLAGGPDTQYFGPGTRLTVL.